These T cell receptor beta chains were read from a single sample in a study of blood T cell repertoires in COVID-19. The table came from immunoSEQ multiplex PCR; TCRdb's copy has only in-frame clones and leaves some out. This sample has approximately 350,000 clones; about four fifths occur once, and the top ten carry about 5.4%. Sequenced material: PBMCs or T cells enriched from blood (not recorded which). All receptors come from a woman aged 45-60 years who had recovered from COVID-19. The CDR3 runs from the conserved cysteine through the conserved F or W. Fields, in order: V gene, D gene, J gene, clone size, CDR3 protein, CDR3 DNA. The D gene is left open where the match is weak. Some rows mark clone size as missing; the rest say once, few, many or name a class of expanded clone.

V: TRBV5-4
D: TRBD2
J: TRBJ2-1
size: .
CDR3: CASSTSGVYNEQFF
DNA: TGTGCCAGCAGCACTAGCGGGGTATACAATGAGCAGTTCTTC

V: TRBV12-3/TRBV12-4
D: .
J: TRBJ1-2
size: .
CDR3: CASRSSYGYTF
DNA: TGTGCCAGCAGGTCTAGCTATGGCTACACCTTC

V: TRBV3-1/TRBV3-2
D: TRBD2
J: TRBJ2-1
size: .
CDR3: CASSPWTSGDNEQFF
DNA: TGTGCCAGCAGCCCTTGGACTAGCGGGGACAATGAGCAGTTCTTC

V: TRBV29-1
D: TRBD1
J: TRBJ2-7
size: .
CDR3: CSVGDRAGYEQYF
DNA: TGCAGCGTTGGGGACAGGGCCGGGTACGAGCAGTACTTC

V: TRBV6-1
D: TRBD1
J: TRBJ2-5
size: .
CDR3: CASSDRGRFKGETQYF
DNA: TGTGCCAGCAGTGACAGGGGGCGCTTTAAAGGAGAGACCCAGTACTTC

V: TRBV9
D: .
J: TRBJ1-2
size: few
CDR3: CASSTEGRLVDGYTF
DNA: TGTGCCAGCAGCACCGAGGGCCGGTTGGTAGATGGCTACACCTTC

V: TRBV11-2
D: .
J: TRBJ1-1
size: once
CDR3: CASSLDLRSVNTEAFF
DNA: TGTGCCAGCAGCTTAGATCTCAGGTCTGTGAACACTGAAGCTTTCTTT

V: TRBV27
D: TRBD1
J: TRBJ1-5
size: .
CDR3: CASRGGQGSNQPQHF
DNA: TGTGCCAGCAGGGGGGGACAGGGGAGCAATCAGCCCCAGCATTTT

V: TRBV11-2
D: TRBD1
J: TRBJ1-5
size: once
CDR3: CASSLGQGGQPQHF
DNA: TGTGCCAGCAGCCTGGGACAGGGAGGACAGCCCCAGCATTTT

V: TRBV11-3
D: .
J: TRBJ2-2
size: .
CDR3: CASKPWTEPNTGELFF
DNA: TGTGCCAGCAAACCCTGGACAGAACCGAACACCGGGGAGCTGTTTTTT

V: TRBV6-6
D: TRBD1
J: TRBJ1-5
size: .
CDR3: CASSSGTGVVDQPQHF
DNA: TGTGCCAGCAGTTCGGGGACAGGTGTCGTTGATCAGCCCCAGCATTTT

V: TRBV10-3
D: TRBD1
J: TRBJ1-6
size: .
CDR3: CATPRGQGDNSPLHF
DNA: TGTGCCACGCCCCGGGGACAGGGGGATAATTCACCCCTCCACTTT

V: TRBV6-5
D: .
J: TRBJ2-5
size: .
CDR3: CASRTGLGQETQYF
DNA: TGTGCCAGCAGAACAGGGTTGGGGCAAGAGACCCAGTACTTC

V: TRBV19
D: .
J: TRBJ1-4
size: .
CDR3: CASTLEGINEKLFF
DNA: TGTGCCAGTACCCTGGAGGGGATTAATGAAAAACTGTTTTTT

V: TRBV15
D: .
J: TRBJ1-4
size: .
CDR3: CATSTSSGFGLGLFF
DNA: TGTGCCACCAGCACATCTTCAGGATTTGGCCTTGGACTGTTTTTT

V: TRBV5-5
D: .
J: TRBJ1-1
size: .
CDR3: CASSPAVGNTEAFF
DNA: TGTGCCAGCAGCCCCGCGGTGGGGAACACTGAAGCTTTCTTT

V: TRBV14
D: .
J: TRBJ1-1
size: .
CDR3: CASSLTSTGAFF
DNA: TGTGCCAGCAGCCTGACCTCCACGGGGGCTTTCTTT

V: TRBV29-1
D: TRBD1
J: TRBJ1-5
size: .
CDR3: CSVAEGGQPQHF
DNA: TGCAGCGTTGCCGAAGGGGGCCAGCCCCAGCATTTT

V: TRBV7-2
D: TRBD1
J: TRBJ1-5
size: .
CDR3: CASSSSTGGGQPQHF
DNA: TGTGCCAGCAGCTCATCGACAGGGGGCGGCCAGCCCCAGCATTTT

V: TRBV7-2
D: TRBD1
J: TRBJ1-1
size: .
CDR3: CASSPLGQAKTGTEAFF
DNA: TGTGCCAGCAGCCCCCTGGGACAGGCGAAAACCGGGACTGAAGCTTTCTTT

V: TRBV28
D: .
J: TRBJ1-2
size: .
CDR3: CASSLPQGGYTF
DNA: TGTGCCAGCAGTTTGCCACAGGGTGGCTACACCTTC

V: TRBV20-1
D: .
J: TRBJ2-3
size: .
CDR3: CSASQARGRGTDTQYF
DNA: TGCAGTGCTAGTCAGGCGCGGGGGAGGGGGACAGATACGCAGTATTTT

V: TRBV7-2
D: TRBD1
J: TRBJ2-7
size: few
CDR3: CASSLYRGSYEQYF
DNA: TGTGCCAGCAGCTTATACAGGGGTTCCTACGAGCAGTACTTC

V: TRBV7-8
D: .
J: TRBJ1-2
size: .
CDR3: CASSSTTRQVSIVYGYTF
DNA: TGTGCCAGCAGCTCCACCACCCGCCAGGTATCCATCGTCTATGGCTACACCTTC

V: TRBV19
D: .
J: TRBJ2-7
size: .
CDR3: CASSLTDSSYEQYF
DNA: TGTGCCAGTAGTCTAACTGACAGTTCCTACGAGCAGTACTTC

V: TRBV7-2
D: TRBD1
J: TRBJ1-3
size: .
CDR3: CASSSNTGAGNTIYF
DNA: TGTGCCAGCAGCTCAAACACAGGGGCAGGAAACACCATATATTTT

V: TRBV5-1
D: TRBD1
J: TRBJ1-1
size: .
CDR3: CASRPGGGGTEAFF
DNA: TGCGCCAGCAGACCAGGGGGCGGTGGCACTGAAGCTTTCTTT

V: TRBV28
D: TRBD1
J: TRBJ2-3
size: .
CDR3: CASSPGTGVSDTQYF
DNA: TGTGCCAGCAGTCCCGGGACAGGGGTTTCGGATACGCAGTATTTT

V: TRBV7-2
D: .
J: TRBJ2-7
size: .
CDR3: CASSSLPYEQYF
DNA: TGTGCCAGCAGCTCCCTCCCCTACGAGCAGTACTTC

V: TRBV5-1
D: TRBD2
J: TRBJ2-7
size: once
CDR3: CASSLGGTSGILHEQYF
DNA: TGCGCCAGCAGCTTGGGTGGGACTAGCGGGATCTTGCACGAGCAGTACTTC

V: TRBV7-8
D: TRBD1
J: TRBJ1-2
size: .
CDR3: CASSLSYQGDYGYTF
DNA: TGTGCCAGCAGCTTATCATATCAGGGGGACTATGGCTACACCTTC

V: TRBV5-1
D: TRBD2
J: TRBJ2-2
size: .
CDR3: CASSWGLANTGELFF
DNA: TGCGCCAGCAGCTGGGGACTAGCGAACACCGGGGAGCTGTTTTTT

V: TRBV5-1
D: .
J: TRBJ2-3
size: .
CDR3: CASSLAGTPGTDTQYF
DNA: TGCGCCAGCAGCTTGGCCGGGACACCAGGCACAGATACGCAGTATTTT

V: TRBV7-9
D: TRBD2
J: TRBJ2-1
size: .
CDR3: CASSLSSGSYNEQFF
DNA: TGTGCCAGCAGCTTATCTAGCGGGAGCTACAATGAGCAGTTCTTC

V: TRBV11-3
D: TRBD1
J: TRBJ2-5
size: .
CDR3: CASSTGQDVRETQYF
DNA: TGTGCCAGCAGCACCGGACAGGACGTCAGGGAGACCCAGTACTTC

V: TRBV12-5
D: .
J: TRBJ2-1
size: .
CDR3: CASGPGPDYNEQFF
DNA: TGTGCTAGTGGTCCAGGTCCCGATTACAATGAGCAGTTCTTC

V: TRBV6-1
D: .
J: TRBJ1-1
size: .
CDR3: CASSDPGLPTTEAFF
DNA: TGTGCCAGCAGTGACCCGGGACTCCCAACAACTGAAGCTTTCTTT

V: TRBV6-6
D: TRBD1
J: TRBJ1-6
size: .
CDR3: CASSYGTGANNSPLHF
DNA: TGTGCCAGCAGTTATGGGACAGGGGCAAATAATTCACCCCTCCACTTT

V: TRBV19
D: TRBD2
J: TRBJ2-7
size: .
CDR3: CASSIAHGWSGTAYEQYF
DNA: TGTGCCAGTAGTATAGCCCACGGGTGGAGCGGGACTGCCTACGAGCAGTACTTC

V: TRBV11-2
D: .
J: TRBJ1-4
size: .
CDR3: CASSARGPRGTNEKLFF
DNA: TGTGCCAGCAGCGCTAGAGGGCCCCGGGGAACTAATGAAAAACTGTTTTTT

V: TRBV2
D: TRBD1
J: TRBJ1-1
size: .
CDR3: CASSDLVGQGGTEAFF
DNA: TGTGCCAGCAGTGATCTGGTAGGACAGGGCGGCACTGAAGCTTTCTTT

V: TRBV2
D: .
J: TRBJ1-6
size: .
CDR3: CASSEVRAANSPLHF
DNA: TGTGCCAGCAGTGAGGTCAGGGCAGCTAATTCACCCCTCCACTTT

V: TRBV11-2
D: TRBD1
J: TRBJ2-3
size: .
CDR3: CASSPSPNRARGRDTQYF
DNA: TGTGCCAGCAGCCCGTCCCCTAATCGGGCCAGGGGGCGAGATACGCAGTATTTT

V: TRBV3-1/TRBV3-2
D: TRBD2
J: TRBJ2-7
size: .
CDR3: CASSQFPAGGPYEQYF
DNA: TGTGCCAGCAGCCAATTCCCGGCGGGGGGCCCCTACGAGCAGTACTTC

V: TRBV7-9
D: .
J: TRBJ2-5
size: .
CDR3: CASNQARTQETQYF
DNA: TGTGCCAGCAACCAGGCCAGAACCCAAGAGACCCAGTACTTC

V: TRBV19
D: .
J: TRBJ1-3
size: .
CDR3: CASNLGGSGNTIYF
DNA: TGTGCCAGTAACCTGGGAGGTTCTGGAAACACCATATATTTT

V: TRBV12-3/TRBV12-4
D: .
J: TRBJ1-3
size: .
CDR3: CASSFQGNTIYF
DNA: TGTGCCAGCAGTTTCCAGGGAAACACCATATATTTT

V: TRBV3-1/TRBV3-2
D: .
J: TRBJ1-5
size: .
CDR3: CASSQASSNQPQHF
DNA: TGTGCCAGCAGCCAAGCCTCTAGCAATCAGCCCCAGCATTTT

V: TRBV7-2
D: TRBD1
J: TRBJ1-2
size: .
CDR3: CASSLATGQGYGYTF
DNA: TGTGCCAGCAGCTTAGCGACGGGACAGGGATATGGCTACACCTTC

V: TRBV5-4
D: TRBD1
J: TRBJ1-1
size: .
CDR3: CASKEKGAYTEAFF
DNA: TGTGCCAGCAAAGAGAAGGGGGCTTACACTGAAGCTTTCTTT

V: TRBV19
D: TRBD1
J: TRBJ1-1
size: few
CDR3: CASSPHRGANTEAFF
DNA: TGTGCCAGTAGTCCGCACAGGGGAGCAAACACTGAAGCTTTCTTT

V: TRBV7-8
D: TRBD2
J: TRBJ2-7
size: .
CDR3: CASSSIRGSGREHF
DNA: TGTGCCAGCAGCTCCATAAGGGGAAGCGGGAGGGAGCACTTC